The T cell receptor beta chain under discussion was sequenced for a study of early T cells in non-severe SARS-CoV-2 infection. This clonotype was recorded only once. Per germline, CDR1 SGHTA and CDR2 FQGTGA. V shed 5 bases and J 2 bases; nucleotides not matched to a gene: 5. This CDR3 contains 14 residues. Attached unique molecular identifiers marked individual cDNA molecules. TCRdb processed the 5' RACE reads anew with MiXCR; each CDR3 protein has one entry. This table has 80,000 or so distinct CDR3 sequences, over 13% appearing once. The sequencing input was whole blood. This TCR was sampled from an adult who was a healthcare worker with PCR-confirmed SARS-CoV-2 infection or an uninfected control (not recorded which). The J gene is TRBJ2-7, the V gene TRBV7-3; 8 bases align to TRBD1. The CDR3, as DNA: TGTGCCAGCAGCAAAGGACAGGGACCCTACGAGCAGTACTTC. The encoded protein is CASSKGQGPYEQYF. Drawing the rest from reference TRBV7-3 and TRBJ2-7, the complete variable domain is GAGVSQTPSNKVTEKGKYVELRCDPISGHTALYWYRQSLGQGPEFLIYFQGTGAADDSGLPNDRFFAVRPEGSVSTLKIQRTERGDSAVYLCASSKGQGPYEQYFGPGTRLTVT.